The 10 T cell receptor beta chains listed next were all sequenced from one sample in a study of cytomegalovirus exposure and HLA in healthy donors. Repertoires were generated with immunoSEQ multiplex PCR, while TCRdb's copy carries only in-frame clones and drops some. The data hold around 400,000 clones, with 70% to 90% observed a single time. The material sequenced was PBMCs. The receptors were gathered from a woman under 30 in good health and CMV-seronegative.

The rearrangement uses TRBV18 and TRBJ1-1; TRBD1 aligns across 10 bases. V shed 3 bases and J 4 bases; nucleotides not matched to a gene: 8. Germline V gene sequence: CDR1 KGHSH, CDR2 LQKENI. This CDR3 comprises 16 residues. CDR3 in DNA: TGTGCCAGCTCACCGTTACGGGACAGGGGTGCCACTGAAGCTTTCTTT. Protein: CASSPLRDRGATEAFF.

This chain joins TRBV7-9 and TRBJ1-1; 11 bases line up with TRBD1. The CDR3 totals 14 residues. With V trimmed by 5 bases and J by 7 bases, 6 bases remained unmatched. Germline V CDR1 and CDR2: SEHNR, FQNEAQ (reference sequence). Here the CDR3 DNA reads TGTGCCAGCAGCCCGGGACAGGGGGTTGGTGAAGCTTTCTTT. This encodes CASSPGQGVGEAFF.

The rearrangement joins TRBV2 to TRBJ2-3; TRBD2 matches 10 bases. V lost 1 base to trimming and J lost 4 bases; unmatched junction nucleotides: 2. The CDR3 loop spans 15 amino acids. Looked up from germline, CDR1 is SNHLY and CDR2 is FYNNEI. CDR3 region: CASSEVLAGADTQYF. Here the CDR3 DNA reads TGTGCCAGCAGTGAAGTGCTAGCGGGAGCAGATACGCAGTATTTT.

The chain couples TRBV28 to TRBJ2-7, with 8 bases identical to TRBD1. Germline lookup yields CDR1 MDHEN and CDR2 SYDVKM. The CDR3 runs 14 residues. The V gene end was trimmed by 5 bases and the J gene end by 4 bases; junction bases not matched to a gene: 7. This chain's CDR3 is CASSHRTGIYEQYF. The DNA for the CDR3 is TGTGCCAGCAGTCACCGGACAGGGATATACGAGCAGTACTTC.

The CDR3, as DNA: TGCGCCAGCGGTTTCACCAGTTCCTACGAGCAGTACTTC. It codes for CASGFTSSYEQYF. This sequence joins TRBV5-1 and TRBJ2-7; D is unclear. The CDR3 runs 13 residues. CDR1 and CDR2 (germline): SGHRS, YFSETQ. V lost 7 bases and J lost 1, with 12 bases in between. Full variable domain (missing parts from reference TRBV5-1 and TRBJ2-7): KAGVTQTPRYLIKTRGQQVTLSCSPISGHRSVSWYQQTPGQGLQFLFEYFSETQRNKGNFPGRFSGRQFSNSRSEMNVSTLELGDSALYLCASGFTSSYEQYFGPGTRLTVT.

Worth noting for this clone: Other DNA sequences in the same sample also yield this CDR3. The chain is built from TRBV7-9 and TRBJ2-7; 7 nucleotides align to TRBD2. Germline loops: CDR1 SEHNR, CDR2 FQNEAQ (reference sequence). The CDR3 runs to 14 residues. J gave up 0 bases and V 1 base, and 0 bases lay outside the gene matches. CDR3 in DNA: TGTGCCAGCAGCTTAGGCGGGGGCTCCTACGAGCAGTACTTC. Amino acid sequence: CASSLGGGSYEQYF.

This clone has only a few counts. This chain uses TRBV28 with TRBJ1-5, with 11 bases fitting TRBD1. The germline V gene encodes CDR1 MDHEN and CDR2 SYDVKM. The CDR3 length is 17 residues. After removal of 5 bases from V and 3 bases from J, the junction contained 9 bases not matched to a gene. Here the CDR3 reads CASSLEGQGANNQPQHF. CDR3 in DNA: TGTGCCAGCAGTCTCGAAGGACAGGGGGCGAACAATCAGCCCCAGCATTTT.

This clone showed up just a few times. This chain's CDR3 is CASSPVDTGTGASYEQYF. Written as DNA, the CDR3 is TGTGCCAGCAGCCCTGTAGACACCGGGACAGGGGCGTCCTACGAGCAGTACTTC. The rearrangement links TRBV11-2 to TRBJ2-7, with 10 bases that match TRBD1. V lost 5 bases and J lost 1; bases outside the gene matches: 14. CDR1 SGHAT and CDR2 FQNNGV come from the germline V gene. CDR3 length: 18 amino acids.

This chain connects TRBV19 to TRBJ2-2; 8 bases map to TRBD1. CDR1 LNHDA and CDR2 SQIVND come from the germline V gene (reference sequence). Trimming took 5 bases from V and 7 from J; bases not matched to a gene: 3. The CDR3 totals 13 residues. The CDR3 sequence: CASSAGGYGELFF. The DNA of the CDR3 is TGTGCCAGTAGTGCAGGGGGCTACGGGGAGCTGTTTTTT.

This chain uses TRBV28 with TRBJ2-7, with D possibly being TRBD2 (5 bases). Germline V gene sequence: CDR1 MDHEN, CDR2 SYDVKM. V lost 5 bases to trimming and J lost 2 bases, with 13 bases between them. The CDR3 spans 14 residues. The CDR3 DNA follows: TGTGCCAGCAGTACCGGAGGTGGAGCCTACGAGCAGTACTTC. The encoded protein is CASSTGGGAYEQYF.